Following are 29 T cell receptor beta chains from one sample sequenced in a study of CXCR3-negative and CXCR3-positive naive CD8 T cells. The TRB cDNA libraries were prepared by 5' RACE with UMI labels. TCRdb reprocessed the 5' RACE reads and keeps a single row for each CDR3 protein, giving no DNA. The data show tens of thousands of distinct CDR3 sequences, and the top ten clones hold approximately 4.1%. Sample: naive CXCR3- CD8+ T cells from blood. Subset given: CD45RO-CCR7+CD27+CD95- naive CD8+ T cells lacking CXCR3 (TNR3-). These receptors originate from a human donor in good health. Some clones in this sample may be carry-over from other donors' samples.

This clonotype is classed as medium-sized by frequency. This chain links TRBV10-2 with TRBJ2-7. The CDR3 contains 15 residues. Germline V gives CDR1 WSHSY, CDR2 SAAADI. The CDR3 protein is CASSVSFGGALEQYF.

This chain connects TRBV30 to TRBJ2-2; TCRdb picks TRBD2, but there is no DNA to check that call. In germline, CDR1 is GTSNPN, CDR2 SVGIG (reference sequence). This CDR3 is built from 15 residues. This CDR3 reads CAWSRGGGDTGELFF.

The chain joins TRBV5-6 to TRBJ2-1; TCRdb outputs TRBD1, but without DNA this stays unchecked. The CDR3 extends over 14 amino acids. CDR1 is SGHDT and CDR2 is YYEEEE in the germline V gene. The CDR3 spells CASSLARVRDEQFF.

CDR3 region: CASSLPGQGGRNYEQYF. J is TRBJ2-7 and V is TRBV7-6; TCRdb's D gene call, TRBD1, goes unchecked for lack of DNA. In germline, CDR1 is SGHVS, CDR2 FNYEAQ. CDR3 length equals 17 residues.

The chain recombines TRBV7-6 with TRBJ1-1; the TCRdb D gene call, TRBD1, has no DNA to confirm it. This CDR3 region has 15 residues. Germline V gives CDR1 SGHVS, CDR2 FNYEAQ. CDR3: CASSPNSGLNTEAFF.

The V gene is TRBV20-1, the J gene TRBJ1-1; checking the TCRdb D call of TRBD1 is not possible without DNA. CDR1 and CDR2 from the germline V gene are DFQATT and SNEGSKA (reference sequence). This CDR3 comprises 15 residues. Here the CDR3 reads CSADSTGGLNTEAFF.

This chain joins TRBV4-1 and TRBJ2-7. CDR1 MGHRA and CDR2 YSYEKL come from the germline V gene. The CDR3 consists of 14 residues. The CDR3 sequence is CASSQEHSDYEQYF.

This rearrangement joins TRBV5-4 to TRBJ2-1. The CDR3 totals 12 residues. From germline, CDR1 is SGHNT and CDR2 YYREEE (reference sequence). CDR3 amino acids: CASSPKMNEQFF.

The chain carries TRBV5-1 and TRBJ2-2; TCRdb outputs TRBD2, but without DNA this stays unchecked. The CDR3 has 14 residues. Per germline, CDR1 SGHRS and CDR2 YFSETQ. CDR3 protein: CASSAQAEGGELFF. Drawing the rest from reference TRBV5-1 and TRBJ2-2, the complete variable domain is KAGVTQTPRYLIKTRGQQVTLSCSPISGHRSVSWYQQTPGQGLQFLFEYFSETQRNKGNFPGRFSGRQFSNSRSEMNVSTLELGDSALYLCASSAQAEGGELFFGEGSRLTVL.

This chain links TRBV29-1 with TRBJ2-5. The V gene's germline CDR1 is SQVTM and CDR2 ANQGSEA. The CDR3 has 12 amino acids. CDR3 protein: CSVVTWDLIQYF.

In terms of frequency, this clonotype is medium-sized. This rearrangement joins TRBV7-7 to TRBJ2-7; checking the TCRdb D call of TRBD1 is not possible without DNA. Germline V gene data show CDR1 as SSHAT and CDR2 as FNYEAQ (reference sequence). This CDR3 comprises 13 residues. The CDR3 sequence: CASSLGPSYEQYF.

The gene calls are TRBV5-1 and TRBJ2-1. Germline loops: CDR1 SGHRS, CDR2 YFSETQ. The CDR3 has 15 amino acids. CDR3 protein: CASSLASCSYNEQFF.

This rearrangement joins TRBV9 to TRBJ1-2; TCRdb's assignment of TRBD1 cannot be checked, as there is no DNA. The CDR3 covers 14 residues. The germline CDR1 and CDR2 sequences are SGDLS and YYNGEE. The CDR3 region is CASSPGTDNYGYTF.

The chain combines TRBV12-3 or TRBV12-4 with TRBJ2-5; lacking DNA, the TRBD2 call made by TCRdb goes unchecked. The CDR3 extends over 13 amino acids. This CDR3 reads CASSRALLETQYF.

The chain is built from TRBV11-3 and TRBJ1-4. This CDR3 spans 15 amino acids. Germline V gene lookup returns CDR1 SGHNT and CDR2 YENEEA. The chain's CDR3 is CASSFFTGADEKLFF.

The rearrangement joins TRBV12-3 or TRBV12-4 to TRBJ2-3. The CDR3 consists of 13 residues. This chain's CDR3 is CASSFWVTDTQYF.

The genes are TRBV6-2 or TRBV6-3 and TRBJ2-7; TCRdb reports TRBD1, a call that lacks DNA to check it against. The CDR3 runs to 15 residues. Germline V gives CDR1 MNHEY, CDR2 SVGEGT. This CDR3 is CASSYGGQGIREQYF.

V usage is TRBV5-1 and J usage is TRBJ1-1; TCRdb indicates TRBD1, and absent DNA this call remains unverified. The CDR3 sequence is 16 residues long. CDR1 is SGHRS, CDR2 YFSETQ, per germline. CDR3 region: CASSSGQFGARTEAFF.

V gene TRBV12-3 or TRBV12-4 combines with J gene TRBJ2-5; TCRdb's D gene call, TRBD1, goes unchecked for lack of DNA. The CDR3 sequence is 14 residues long. CDR3 in amino acids: CASSWGQGGKTQYF.

The chain combines TRBV29-1 with TRBJ2-2; the D gene TCRdb calls, TRBD1, cannot be checked with no DNA. The CDR3 extends over 13 amino acids. Germline V gene data show CDR1 as SQVTM and CDR2 as ANQGSEA. CDR3 loop: CSVGFGASGELFF.

The chain carries TRBV7-9 and TRBJ2-7; TCRdb selects TRBD1, and the lack of DNA leaves this call unchecked. This CDR3 is 14 amino acids long. Per germline, CDR1 SEHNR and CDR2 FQNEAQ (reference sequence). The CDR3 here is CASSPRDRGVEQYF.

The genes are TRBV6-5 and TRBJ2-4; TCRdb lists TRBD1, though no DNA is available to test this call. The CDR3 consists of 16 residues. CDR1 is MNHEY and CDR2 is SVGAGI in the germline V gene. CDR3 amino acids: CASSSHPLFAKNIQYF.

The chain couples TRBV5-1 to TRBJ2-7; no DNA is available, so the TRBD1 call from TCRdb remains unchecked. The CDR3 totals 18 residues. Germline loops: CDR1 SGHRS, CDR2 YFSETQ. This CDR3 reads CASSSLGETGTATYEQYF.

The chain joins TRBV4-2 to TRBJ2-7. Germline V gene lookup returns CDR1 LGHNA and CDR2 YNFKEQ. This CDR3 region has 15 residues. CDR3 in amino acids: CASSQQLRSSYEQYF.

The rearrangement links TRBV4-3 to TRBJ2-1; lacking DNA, the TRBD2 call made by TCRdb goes unchecked. This CDR3 region has 16 residues. Germline CDR1 LGHNA, CDR2 YSLEER. CDR3 protein: CASSPRAGGDYNEQFF.

CDR3 in amino acids: CASSASGYNEQLF. The chain links TRBV14 to TRBJ2-1; TCRdb outputs TRBD1, but without DNA this stays unchecked. This CDR3 has 13 residues. CDR1 and CDR2 from the germline V gene are SGHDN and FVKESK.

This chain uses TRBV29-1 with TRBJ2-7. The length of the CDR3 is 13 residues. Per germline, CDR1 SQVTM and CDR2 ANQGSEA. The CDR3 region is CSVETAGSYEQYF.

The CDR3 is CASSLTGSLTDTQYF. The chain carries TRBV7-3 and TRBJ2-3. CDR3 length: 15 residues. CDR1 is SGHTA and CDR2 is FQGTGA in the germline V gene.

This rearrangement joins TRBV14 to TRBJ2-1. This CDR3 has 14 amino acids. The V gene's germline CDR1 is SGHDN and CDR2 FVKESK. CDR3 amino acids: CASSQVSLTNEQFF.